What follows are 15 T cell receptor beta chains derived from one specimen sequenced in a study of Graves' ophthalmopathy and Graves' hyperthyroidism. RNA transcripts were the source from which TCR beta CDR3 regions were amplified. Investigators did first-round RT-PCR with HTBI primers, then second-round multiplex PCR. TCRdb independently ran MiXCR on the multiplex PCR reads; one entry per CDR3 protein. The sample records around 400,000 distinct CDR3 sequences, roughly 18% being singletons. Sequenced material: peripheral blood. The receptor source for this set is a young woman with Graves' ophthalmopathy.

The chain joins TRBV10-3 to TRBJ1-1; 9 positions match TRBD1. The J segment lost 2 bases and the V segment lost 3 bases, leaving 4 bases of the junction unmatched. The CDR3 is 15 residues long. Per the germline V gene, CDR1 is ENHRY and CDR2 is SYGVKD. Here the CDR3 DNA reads TGTGCCATCAGTGACCCGGGACAGGGAAACACTGAAGCTTTCTTT. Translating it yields CAISDPGQGNTEAFF.

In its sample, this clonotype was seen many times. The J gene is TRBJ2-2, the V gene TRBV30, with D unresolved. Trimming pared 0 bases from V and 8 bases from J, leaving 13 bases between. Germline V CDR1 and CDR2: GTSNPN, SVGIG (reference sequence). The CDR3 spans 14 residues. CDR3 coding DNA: TGTGCCTGGAGTGTAATGGAACTGCCTGGGGAGCTGTTTTTT. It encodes CAWSVMELPGELFF.

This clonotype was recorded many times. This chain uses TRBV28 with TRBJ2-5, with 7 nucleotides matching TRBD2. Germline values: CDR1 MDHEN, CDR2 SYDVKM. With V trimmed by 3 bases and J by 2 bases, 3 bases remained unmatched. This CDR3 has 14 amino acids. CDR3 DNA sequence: TGTGCCAGCAGTTTCAGAGCGGGACAAGAGACCCAGTACTTC. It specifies CASSFRAGQETQYF.

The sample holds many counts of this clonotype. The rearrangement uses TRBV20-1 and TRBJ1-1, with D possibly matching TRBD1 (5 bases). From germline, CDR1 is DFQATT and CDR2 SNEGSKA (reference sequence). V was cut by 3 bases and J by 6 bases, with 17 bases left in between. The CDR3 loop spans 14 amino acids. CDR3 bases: TGCAGTGCTAGGACTAGTGTGGGGGTCCCTGAAGCTTTCTTT. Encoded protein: CSARTSVGVPEAFF.

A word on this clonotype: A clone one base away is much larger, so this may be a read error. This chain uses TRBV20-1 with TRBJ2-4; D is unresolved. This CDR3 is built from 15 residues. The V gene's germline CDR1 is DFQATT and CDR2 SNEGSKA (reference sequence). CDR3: CSARDGSQLKSIQYF. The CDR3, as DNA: TGCAGTGCTAGAGATGGTTCCCAGCTAAAAAGCATTCAGTACTTC.

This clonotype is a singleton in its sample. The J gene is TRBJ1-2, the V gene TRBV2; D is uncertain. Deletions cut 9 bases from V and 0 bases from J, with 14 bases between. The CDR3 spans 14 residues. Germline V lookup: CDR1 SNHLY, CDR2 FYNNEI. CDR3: CARGVGRANYGYTF. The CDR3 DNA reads TGTGCCAGAGGAGTCGGAAGAGCTAACTATGGCTACACCTTC. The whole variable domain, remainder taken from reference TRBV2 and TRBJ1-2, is EPEVTQTPSHQVTQMGQEVILRCVPISNHLYFYWYRQILGQKVEFLVSFYNNEISEKSEIFDDQFSVERPDGSNFTLKIRSTKLEDSAMYFCARGVGRANYGYTFGSGTRLTVV.

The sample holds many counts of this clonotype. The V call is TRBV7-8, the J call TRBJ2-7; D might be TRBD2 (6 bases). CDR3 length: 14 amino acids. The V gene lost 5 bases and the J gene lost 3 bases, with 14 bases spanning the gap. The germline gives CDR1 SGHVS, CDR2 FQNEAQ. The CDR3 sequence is CASSLGLVLYEQYF. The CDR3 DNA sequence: TGTGCCAGCAGCCTGGGACTCGTCCTCTACGAGCAGTACTTC.

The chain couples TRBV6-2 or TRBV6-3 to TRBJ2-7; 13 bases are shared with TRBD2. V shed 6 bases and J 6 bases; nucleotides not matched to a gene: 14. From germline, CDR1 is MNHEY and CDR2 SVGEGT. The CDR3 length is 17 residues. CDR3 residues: CASRLRLAGGTTSEQYF. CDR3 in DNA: TGTGCCAGCAGGTTAAGACTAGCGGGAGGAACGACGTCCGAGCAGTACTTC.

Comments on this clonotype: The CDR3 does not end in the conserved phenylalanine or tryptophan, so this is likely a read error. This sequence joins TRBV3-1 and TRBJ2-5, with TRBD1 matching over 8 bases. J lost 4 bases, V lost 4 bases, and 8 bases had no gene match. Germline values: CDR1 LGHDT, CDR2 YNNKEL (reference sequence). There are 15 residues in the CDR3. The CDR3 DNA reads TGTGCCAGCAGCCGCCTAGGGACAGGATTAGAGACCCAGTACTTA. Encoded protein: CASSRLGTGLETQYL.

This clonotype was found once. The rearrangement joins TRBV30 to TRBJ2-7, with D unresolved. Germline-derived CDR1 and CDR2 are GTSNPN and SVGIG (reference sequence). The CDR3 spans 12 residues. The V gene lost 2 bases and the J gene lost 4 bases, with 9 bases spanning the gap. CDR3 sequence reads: CAWSLRRYEQYF. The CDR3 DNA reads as TGTGCCTGGAGTCTCCGTCGATACGAGCAGTACTTC.

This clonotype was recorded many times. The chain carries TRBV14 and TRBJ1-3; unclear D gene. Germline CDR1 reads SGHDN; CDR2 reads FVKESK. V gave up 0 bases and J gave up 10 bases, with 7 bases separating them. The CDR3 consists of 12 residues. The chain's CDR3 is CASSQDLVTIYF. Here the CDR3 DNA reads TGTGCCAGCAGCCAAGACCTGGTAACCATATATTTT.

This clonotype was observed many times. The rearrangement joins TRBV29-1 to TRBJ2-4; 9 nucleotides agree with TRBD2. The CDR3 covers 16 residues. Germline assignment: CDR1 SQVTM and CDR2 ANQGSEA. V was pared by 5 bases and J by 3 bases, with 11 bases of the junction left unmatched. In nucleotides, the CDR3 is TGCAGCGTTATCTCACCGGCGGGAGGGGGCAAAAACATTCAGTACTTC. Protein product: CSVISPAGGGKNIQYF.

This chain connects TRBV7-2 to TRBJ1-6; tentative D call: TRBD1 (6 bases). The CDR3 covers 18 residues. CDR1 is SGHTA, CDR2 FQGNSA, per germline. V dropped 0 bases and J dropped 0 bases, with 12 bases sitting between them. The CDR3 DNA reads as TGTGCCAGCAGCTTAGCTAGGGGGTCGAGCTCCTATAATTCACCCCTCCACTTT. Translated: CASSLARGSSSYNSPLHF.

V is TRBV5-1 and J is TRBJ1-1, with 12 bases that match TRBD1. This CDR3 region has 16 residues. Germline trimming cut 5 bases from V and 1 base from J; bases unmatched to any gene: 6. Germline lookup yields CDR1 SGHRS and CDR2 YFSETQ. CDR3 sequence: CASRPGQGAGNTEAFF. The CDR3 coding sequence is TGCGCCAGCAGGCCGGGACAGGGGGCCGGGAACACTGAAGCTTTCTTT.

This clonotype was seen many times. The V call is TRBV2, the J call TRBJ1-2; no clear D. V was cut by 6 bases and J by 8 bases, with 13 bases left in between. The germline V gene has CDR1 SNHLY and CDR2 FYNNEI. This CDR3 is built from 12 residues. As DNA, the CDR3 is TGTGCCAGCAGGGCCGAGAGGTACGGCTACACCTTC. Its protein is CASRAERYGYTF.